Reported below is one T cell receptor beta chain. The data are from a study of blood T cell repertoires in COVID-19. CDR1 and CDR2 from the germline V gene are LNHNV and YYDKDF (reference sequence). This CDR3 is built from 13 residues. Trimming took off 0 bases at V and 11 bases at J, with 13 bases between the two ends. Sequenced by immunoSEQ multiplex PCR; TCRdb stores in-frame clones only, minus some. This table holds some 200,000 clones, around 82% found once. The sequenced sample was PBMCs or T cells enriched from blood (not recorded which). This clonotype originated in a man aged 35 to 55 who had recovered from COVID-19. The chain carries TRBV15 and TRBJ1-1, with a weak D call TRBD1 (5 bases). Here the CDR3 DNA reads TGTGCCACCAGCAGAGATCAGGGAAAGGGCGCTTTCTTT. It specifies CATSRDQGKGAFF.